Following are 27 T cell receptor beta chains from one sample sequenced in a study of shared clonotypes between healthy human individuals. Profiled with immunoSEQ multiplex PCR; TCRdb holds only in-frame clones, not every one. The data contain around 500,000 clones, 79% of them seen just once; the ten biggest clones take up 12%. Sequences were obtained from PBMCs. The receptors originated from a woman between 35 and 50 years old in good health. Some clones in this sample may be carry-over from other donors' samples.

The J gene is TRBJ2-7, the V gene TRBV10-3, with D possibly matching TRBD1 (6 bases). The CDR3 has 14 amino acids. V lost 3 bases to trimming and J lost 2 bases, with 11 bases between them. The germline V gene has CDR1 ENHRY and CDR2 SYGVKD. The DNA for the CDR3 is TGTGCCATCAGTGACCCGACAGGCGCCTACGAGCAGTACTTC. It is translated as CAISDPTGAYEQYF.

The chain combines TRBV29-1 with TRBJ2-4; D is perhaps TRBD1 (6 bases). This CDR3 contains 11 residues. The germline V gene has CDR1 SQVTM and CDR2 ANQGSEA. Between the trimmed V and J ends, which lost 5 bases and 6 bases, there was a span of 8 bases. CDR3 DNA: TGCAGCGTTTCACAGGGAAACATTCAGTACTTC. Encoded protein: CSVSQGNIQYF.

This clone was observed a few times. The chain is built from TRBV11-1 and TRBJ2-1; weak D call: TRBD1 (6 bases). The CDR3 length is 14 residues. Deletions cut 4 bases from V and 5 bases from J, with 12 bases between. Germline CDR1 and CDR2: SGHAT and FQDESV (reference sequence). The CDR3 reads CASSWTAANNEQFF. The CDR3 DNA is TGTGCCAGCAGCTGGACAGCCGCCAACAATGAGCAGTTCTTC.

The chain links TRBV9 to TRBJ2-1; 10 bases are shared with TRBD2. Germline loops: CDR1 SGDLS, CDR2 YYNGEE. The CDR3 is 16 amino acids. The J segment lost 6 bases and the V segment lost 4 bases, leaving 10 bases of the junction unmatched. CDR3 protein: CASSPNLAGAANEQFF. Here the CDR3 DNA reads TGTGCCAGCAGCCCAAACCTAGCGGGAGCCGCCAATGAGCAGTTCTTC. Full variable domain (outside the CDR3, taken from reference TRBV9 and TRBJ2-1): DSGVTQTPKHLITATGQRVTLRCSPRSGDLSVYWYQQSLDQGLQFLIQYYNGEERAKGNILERFSAQQFPDLHSELNLSSLELGDSALYFCASSPNLAGAANEQFFGPGTRLTVL.

This rearrangement joins TRBV11-2 to TRBJ2-7, with D perhaps TRBD2 (5 bases). Trimming took 5 bases from V and 0 from J, leaving 14 bases between them. CDR1 is SGHAT and CDR2 is FQNNGV in the germline V gene. There are 15 residues in the CDR3. The CDR3 loop reads CASSRNSGPSYEQYF. The CDR3, as DNA: TGTGCCAGCAGCCGGAACAGCGGACCCTCCTACGAGCAGTACTTC.

The chain recombines TRBV4-1 with TRBJ2-5, with 10 positions matching TRBD2. From germline, CDR1 is MGHRA and CDR2 YSYEKL. The CDR3 is 14 amino acids. V was pared by 4 bases and J by 5 bases, with 4 bases of the junction left unmatched. The CDR3 loop is CASSLLAGVETQYF. The CDR3, as DNA: TGCGCCAGCAGCCTTCTAGCGGGAGTGGAGACCCAGTACTTC.

The genes are TRBV5-1 and TRBJ2-3; D may be TRBD1 (5 bases). The V end lost 4 bases, the J end lost 6 bases, and 15 bases lay between the germline ends. The CDR3 has 14 amino acids. The germline V gene encodes CDR1 SGHRS and CDR2 YFSETQ. The CDR3: CASSRQWKQDTQYF. The CDR3 DNA sequence: TGCGCCAGCAGCCGACAGTGGAAACAGGATACGCAGTATTTT. The full variable domain, with the rest looked up from reference TRBV5-1 and TRBJ2-3, is KAGVTQTPRYLIKTRGQQVTLSCSPISGHRSVSWYQQTPGQGLQFLFEYFSETQRNKGNFPGRFSGRQFSNSRSEMNVSTLELGDSALYLCASSRQWKQDTQYFGPGTRLTVL.

The chain couples TRBV7-3 to TRBJ1-1; 7 bases are a match to TRBD1. Germline V gene data show CDR1 as SGHTA and CDR2 as FQGTGA. Trimming at V came to 5 bases and at J to 3 bases, leaving 3 bases not matched to a gene. There are 13 residues in the CDR3. The CDR3 bases are TGTGCCAGCAGCATTGACAGGGACACTGAAGCTTTCTTT. Protein sequence: CASSIDRDTEAFF.

The V and J genes are TRBV7-2 and TRBJ2-7; D gene ambiguous. With 1 base removed from V and 6 bases from J, the gap between germline ends came to 10 bases. This CDR3 comprises 13 residues. In germline, CDR1 is SGHTA, CDR2 FQGNSA. The CDR3 bases are TGTGCCAGCAGCTTAGAGAGGCGACTCGAGCAGTACTTC. Its protein product is CASSLERRLEQYF. The full variable domain, completed using reference TRBV7-2 and TRBJ2-7, is GAGVSQSPSNKVTEKGKDVELRCDPISGHTALYWYRQSLGQGLEFLIYFQGNSAPDKSGLPSDRFSAERTGGSVSTLTIQRTQQEDSAVYLCASSLERRLEQYFGPGTRLTVT.

The rearrangement joins TRBV5-1 to TRBJ2-1; 12 nucleotides line up with TRBD2. CDR3 length equals 15 residues. The germline V gene has CDR1 SGHRS and CDR2 YFSETQ. J was trimmed by 7 bases and V by 4 bases; bases with no gene match: 6. CDR3 residues: CASSNRTSGANEQFF. In nucleotides, the CDR3 is TGCGCCAGCAGCAACAGGACTAGCGGGGCAAATGAGCAGTTCTTC.

The chain couples TRBV2 to TRBJ1-5; TRBD1 matches at 7 bases. With V trimmed by 8 bases and J by 4 bases, 11 bases remained unmatched. CDR3 length: 15 residues. CDR1 is SNHLY and CDR2 is FYNNEI in the germline V gene. As DNA, the CDR3 is TGTGCCAGCGGCGATTCAGGGGGAGGTAATCAGCCCCAGCATTTT. Translating it yields CASGDSGGGNQPQHF. Together with reference TRBV2 and TRBJ1-5, the CDR3 gives the full variable domain: EPEVTQTPSHQVTQMGQEVILRCVPISNHLYFYWYRQILGQKVEFLVSFYNNEISEKSEIFDDQFSVERPDGSNFTLKIRSTKLEDSAMYFCASGDSGGGNQPQHFGDGTRLSIL.

The chain couples TRBV28 to TRBJ2-3; TRBD1 matches at 8 bases. Per the germline V gene, CDR1 is MDHEN and CDR2 is SYDVKM. V trimming: 1 base; J trimming: 1 base; junction bases outside the gene matches: 4. This CDR3 spans 16 amino acids. CDR3 in amino acids: CASSLFPGQGTDTQYF. DNA for the CDR3: TGTGCCAGCAGTTTATTCCCGGGACAGGGCACAGATACGCAGTATTTT.

Written as DNA, the CDR3 is TGTGCCAGCAGTGGTGCGGCAGGGAGAACAAGGACTGAGCAGTTCTTC. Its translation is CASSGAAGRTRTEQFF. V and J are TRBV6-1 and TRBJ2-1; possibly TRBD1 or TRBD2 for D (5 bases each). V was pared by 4 bases and J by 9 bases, with 22 bases between. CDR1 and CDR2 from the germline V gene are MNHNS and SASEGT. The CDR3 loop spans 16 amino acids.

The chain is built from TRBV28 and TRBJ1-5; D unresolved. Germline V gene lookup returns CDR1 MDHEN and CDR2 SYDVKM. The CDR3 runs to 16 residues. The ends were cut back, 2 bases at V and 0 bases at J, with 11 bases in the middle. The CDR3 DNA reads TGTGCCAGCAGTTTACCCAGCAAGTATAGCAATCAGCCCCAGCATTTT. It yields the protein CASSLPSKYSNQPQHF.

Concerning this clone: One end of the junction varies from germline; a read error may be responsible. The V gene is TRBV6-1, the J gene TRBJ1-1; weak D call: TRBD1 (5 bases). This CDR3 has 9 amino acids. Germline values: CDR1 MNHNS, CDR2 SASEGT. The CDR3 sequence is CASSDWGNF. The CDR3 nucleotides read TGTGCCAGCAGTGATTGGGGGAACTTT.

This chain connects TRBV6-1 to TRBJ2-5, with D tentatively TRBD1 (5 bases). V was shortened by 7 bases and J by 0 bases, with 9 bases between the two germline ends. This CDR3 region has 13 residues. Germline V CDR1 and CDR2: MNHNS, SASEGT. CDR3 DNA sequence: TGTGCCAGCATTGACAGCTACCAAGAGACCCAGTACTTC. It encodes CASIDSYQETQYF.

This rearrangement joins TRBV7-9 to TRBJ2-5; 9 bases map to TRBD1. TRBJ2-7 explains the end of the DNA better; the J call may be wrong. The CDR3 has 13 residues. Germline V lookup: CDR1 SEHNR, CDR2 FQNEAQ (reference sequence). Here the CDR3 DNA reads TGTGCCAGCAGCAGGAGACAGGGGGGCGAGCAGTACTTC. Protein product: CASSRRQGGEQYF.

On this clone itself: This may arise from a read error, as a much more abundant clone is one base away. The chain joins TRBV2 to TRBJ2-1; 10 bases align to TRBD2. This CDR3 has 15 residues. The V and J ends lost 2 bases and 8 bases, in that order; junction bases with no gene match: 6. Germline loops: CDR1 SNHLY, CDR2 FYNNEI. In DNA, the CDR3 is TGTGCCAGCAGTGAATTGGCTAGCGGGGGCGATGAGCAGTTCTTC. Protein sequence: CASSELASGGDEQFF.

The V and J genes are TRBV5-6 and TRBJ2-1; TRBD2 agrees at 8 bases. Trimming removed 1 base from V and 4 bases from J; junction bases left unmatched: 7. CDR1 and CDR2 from the germline V gene are SGHDT and YYEEEE. There are 16 residues in the CDR3. CDR3 nucleotide sequence: TGTGCCAGCAGCTTGATCTCGACTAGCGCTTACAATGAGCAGTTCTTC. Residues: CASSLISTSAYNEQFF.

This chain links TRBV6-5 with TRBJ1-2; maybe TRBD1 (5 bases). The V end was cut by 0 bases, the J end by 2 bases, with 13 bases between. Germline V gene data show CDR1 as MNHEY and CDR2 as SVGAGI. The CDR3 is 16 residues long. CDR3 bases: TGTGCCAGCAGTTACTCTTTCGGCAGGGCAAACTATGGCTACACCTTC. As protein: CASSYSFGRANYGYTF.

This chain links TRBV5-1 with TRBJ2-1; tentatively, D is TRBD1 or TRBD2 (5 bases each). Germline loops: CDR1 SGHRS, CDR2 YFSETQ. The CDR3 runs 14 residues. Trimming shortened V by 4 bases and J by 4 bases, and 12 bases separated the two germline ends. The CDR3 is CASSQGTVYNEQFF. Here the CDR3 DNA reads TGCGCCAGCAGCCAAGGGACGGTTTACAATGAGCAGTTCTTC. The full variable domain, completed using reference TRBV5-1 and TRBJ2-1, is KAGVTQTPRYLIKTRGQQVTLSCSPISGHRSVSWYQQTPGQGLQFLFEYFSETQRNKGNFPGRFSGRQFSNSRSEMNVSTLELGDSALYLCASSQGTVYNEQFFGPGTRLTVL.

V gene TRBV2 combines with J gene TRBJ2-7; a weak D match, TRBD1 (6 bases). Between the trimmed V and J ends, which lost 6 bases and 7 bases, there was a span of 16 bases. Germline assignment: CDR1 SNHLY and CDR2 FYNNEI. This CDR3 has 13 amino acids. CDR3 amino acids: CASSPRGSREQYF. The CDR3 bases are TGTGCCAGCAGCCCCAGGGGTAGTCGGGAGCAGTACTTC.

The rearrangement links TRBV7-3 to TRBJ2-1; tentatively, D is TRBD1 or TRBD2 (5 bases each). V dropped 5 bases and J dropped 5 bases, with 10 bases sitting between them. The CDR3 has 13 amino acids. The germline CDR1 and CDR2 sequences are SGHTA and FQGTGA. The CDR3 DNA reads TGTGCCAGCAGCACGGGACGCAACAATGAGCAGTTCTTC. This translates into CASSTGRNNEQFF.

The gene calls are TRBV5-5 and TRBJ1-2, with no clear D. Deletions cut 3 bases from V and 5 bases from J, with 8 bases between. Germline CDR1 is SGHKS and CDR2 is YYEKEE (reference sequence). CDR3 size: 12 residues. DNA for the CDR3: TGTGCCAGCAGCTGGGAATCATATGGCTACACCTTC. Translated, it gives CASSWESYGYTF.

This clone was detected only once. The V and J genes are TRBV4-3 and TRBJ2-7; TRBD1 matches 8 bases. With 3 bases clipped from V and 2 bases from J, the junction kept 6 bases outside the gene matches. CDR1 LGHNA and CDR2 YSLEER come from the germline V gene. This CDR3 region has 15 residues. CDR3 sequence: CASSQETGAPYEQYF. The CDR3 region has the DNA TGCGCCAGCAGCCAGGAGACAGGGGCCCCCTACGAGCAGTACTTC.

The J gene is TRBJ2-7, the V gene TRBV18, with TRBD2 identical over 7 bases. J was trimmed by 12 bases and V by 2 bases; bases with no gene match: 25. The CDR3 is made up of 18 amino acids. CDR1 and CDR2 from the germline V gene are KGHSH and LQKENI. This CDR3 is CASSPVQGPGRAFHAPYF. For the CDR3, the DNA is TGTGCCAGCTCACCAGTTCAGGGACCGGGGAGGGCATTCCATGCTCCGTACTTC.

This clone was seen only once. The J gene is TRBJ2-7, the V gene TRBV29-1; the D gene could be TRBD1 or TRBD2 (5 bases each). The germline gives CDR1 SQVTM, CDR2 ANQGSEA. CDR3 length equals 13 residues. Trimming removed 7 bases from V and 2 bases from J, with 15 bases in between. The CDR3 reads CSAQTSGPYEQYF. CDR3 DNA sequence: TGCAGCGCACAGACGTCGGGACCCTACGAGCAGTACTTC.